The next 29 T cell receptor beta chains were all read from a single sample in a study of cytomegalovirus exposure and HLA in healthy donors. Assay used: immunoSEQ multiplex PCR; TCRdb lists only in-frame clones, some missing. The table has 90,000 to 150,000 clones, less than 90% seen once. The sample was PBMCs. These receptors all come from a man younger than 35 in good health and CMV-seropositive.

The rearrangement joins TRBV11-2 to TRBJ1-1; 9 positions match TRBD1. The CDR3 has 15 amino acids. V shed 3 bases and J 3 bases; nucleotides not matched to a gene: 5. Germline CDR1 and CDR2: SGHAT and FQNNGV. The DNA of the CDR3 is TGTGCCAGCAGCTTGACACAGGGGGCACACACTGAAGCTTTCTTT. It codes for CASSLTQGAHTEAFF.

The chain links TRBV12-5 to TRBJ1-2; possible D gene TRBD1, 5 bases. Trimming cost V 3 bases and J 3 bases, with 5 bases left between them. The CDR3 loop spans 12 amino acids. Germline CDR1 LGHNT, CDR2 FRNRAP. CDR3 protein: CASGLGDYGYTF. DNA for the CDR3: TGTGCTAGTGGTTTAGGGGACTATGGCTACACCTTC.

This clone was found a few times. J is TRBJ2-1 and V is TRBV19, with 8 bases fitting TRBD1. V lost 1 base and J lost 10; bases outside the gene matches: 6. The CDR3 runs to 14 residues. CDR1 and CDR2 (germline): LNHDA, SQIVND (reference sequence). The CDR3 sequence: CASSIGTGHWEQFF. Here the CDR3 DNA reads TGTGCCAGTAGTATAGGGACAGGGCATTGGGAGCAGTTCTTC.

This clone was detected only a few times. This chain joins TRBV6-5 and TRBJ2-3; no clear D. V gave up 10 bases and J gave up 6 bases, with 11 bases separating them. This CDR3 contains 11 residues. The V gene's germline CDR1 is MNHEY and CDR2 SVGAGI. Written as DNA, the CDR3 is TGTGCCACCGTGAGATCGGATACGCAGTATTTT. It codes for CATVRSDTQYF.

The chain combines TRBV5-4 with TRBJ2-7, with TRBD1 matching over 9 bases. Trimming at V came to 3 bases and at J to 2 bases, leaving 6 bases not matched to a gene. CDR1 and CDR2 (germline): SGHNT, YYREEE (reference sequence). The CDR3 runs 15 residues. CDR3 bases: TGTGCCAGCAGCTCCCGGGACAGGGAGGCCTACGAGCAGTACTTC. This codes for CASSSRDREAYEQYF.

This chain links TRBV6-4 with TRBJ1-1; D is perhaps TRBD1 (6 bases). Germline values: CDR1 MRHNA, CDR2 SNTAGT. Trimming shortened V by 3 bases and J by 1 base, and 9 bases separated the two germline ends. The CDR3 runs 14 residues. CDR3 sequence: CASSERTENTEAFF. The CDR3 nucleotides are TGTGCCAGCAGTGAACGGACAGAGAACACTGAAGCTTTCTTT.

V is TRBV4-2 and J is TRBJ1-4; 10 nucleotides align to TRBD1. The CDR3 extends over 15 amino acids. CDR1 is LGHNA, CDR2 YNFKEQ, per germline. V lost 2 bases and J lost 6; bases outside the gene matches: 3. CDR3 nucleotides: TGTGCCAGCAGCCAAACGGACAGGGGGTATGAAAAACTGTTTTTT. Translated, it gives CASSQTDRGYEKLFF.

The rearrangement links TRBV27 to TRBJ1-4, with a tentative D call TRBD1 (5 bases). This CDR3 is built from 15 residues. The V gene's germline CDR1 is MNHEY and CDR2 SMNVEV (reference sequence). Trimming left V 3 bases short and J 4 bases short, with 12 bases between. The CDR3 sequence: CASSFLGGDNEKLFF. DNA of the CDR3: TGTGCCAGCAGTTTCCTGGGGGGGGATAATGAAAAACTGTTTTTT.

The chain joins TRBV4-3 to TRBJ2-2, with TRBD1 matching 8 bases. This CDR3 is built from 17 residues. Germline CDR1 reads LGHNA; CDR2 reads YSLEER. V gave up 0 bases and J gave up 5 bases; unmatched junction bases: 8. The CDR3 coding sequence is TGCGCCAGCAGCCAAGATATTCGGGGACAGGCAACCGGGGAGCTGTTTTTT. This encodes CASSQDIRGQATGELFF.

This clone was counted a few times. The V gene is TRBV4-1, the J gene TRBJ2-7; a weak D match, TRBD1 (6 bases). The V gene lost 0 bases and the J gene lost 6 bases, with 12 bases spanning the gap. CDR1 and CDR2 (germline): MGHRA, YSYEKL. The length of the CDR3 is 14 residues. Here the CDR3 DNA reads TGCGCCAGCAGCCAAGATGGACAGTCCCTCGAGCAGTACTTC. This sequence encodes CASSQDGQSLEQYF.

The genes are TRBV5-8 and TRBJ2-1; 9 bases fit TRBD1. CDR3 size: 15 residues. The trim removed 0 bases at V and 9 bases at J, leaving 7 bases unmatched. Germline V lookup: CDR1 SGHTS, CDR2 YDEGEE. The CDR3 reads CASSLGWTGVIEQFF. In DNA, the CDR3 is TGTGCCAGCAGCTTGGGGTGGACAGGGGTGATTGAGCAGTTCTTC.

The table lists this clone with a few counts. CDR3 residues: CASSSWDRDEDGYTF. As DNA, the CDR3 is TGTGCCAGCAGCTCTTGGGACAGGGATGAGGATGGCTACACCTTC. The chain has TRBV7-9 and TRBJ1-2; 9 positions match TRBD1. Germline V gene lookup returns CDR1 SEHNR and CDR2 FQNEAQ (reference sequence). CDR3 length: 15 residues. J lost 6 bases, V lost 4 bases, and 9 bases had no gene match.

This sequence joins TRBV18 and TRBJ2-2, with 9 bases identical to TRBD2. Trimming took 0 bases from V and 2 from J; bases not matched to a gene: 7. Germline-derived CDR1 and CDR2 are KGHSH and LQKENI. CDR3 size: 18 residues. The CDR3 sequence is CASSPPLAGSTNTGELFF. CDR3 sequence (DNA): TGTGCCAGCTCACCACCCCTAGCGGGGAGTACAAACACCGGGGAGCTGTTTTTT.

This sequence joins TRBV6-5 and TRBJ2-7; 7 bases line up with TRBD1. V shed 7 bases and J 1 base; nucleotides not matched to a gene: 10. CDR3 length equals 15 residues. From germline, CDR1 is MNHEY and CDR2 SVGAGI. The chain's CDR3 is CASTPAGGGSYEQYF. The CDR3 DNA sequence: TGTGCCAGCACCCCCGCAGGGGGTGGATCCTACGAGCAGTACTTC.

The chain has TRBV5-1 and TRBJ1-2; possibly TRBD1 for D (5 bases). This CDR3 is built from 14 residues. Germline V CDR1 and CDR2: SGHRS, YFSETQ. Trimming took 0 bases from V and 8 from J, leaving 14 bases between them. The CDR3 reads CASSLAGRVDGYTF. The DNA for the CDR3 is TGCGCCAGCAGCTTGGCGGGCAGGGTCGACGGCTACACCTTC.

The chain uses TRBV30 and TRBJ1-1; D is perhaps TRBD1 (5 bases). CDR3 length: 14 amino acids. Trimming stripped 0 bases from V and 2 bases from J, with 10 bases between. Germline V lookup: CDR1 GTSNPN, CDR2 SVGIG (reference sequence). The CDR3 nucleotides are TGTGCCTGGAGTGTAGGGGTCTTCAACACTGAAGCTTTCTTT. Its protein product is CAWSVGVFNTEAFF.

The chain is built from TRBV7-2 and TRBJ1-1; 10 bases line up with TRBD1. Germline CDR1 reads SGHTA; CDR2 reads FQGNSA. V was pared by 4 bases and J by 10 bases, with 9 bases of the junction left unmatched. CDR3 length: 14 residues. The CDR3 spells CASSSGTGVFGAFF. The CDR3 DNA is TGTGCCAGCAGCTCCGGGACAGGGGTGTTTGGAGCTTTCTTT.

The V and J genes are TRBV2 and TRBJ1-2; 8 nucleotides line up with TRBD1. Trimming removed 6 bases from V and 2 bases from J; junction bases left unmatched: 8. The CDR3 runs to 15 residues. CDR1 and CDR2 from the germline V gene are SNHLY and FYNNEI. CDR3 in DNA: TGTGCCAGCAGCTCCCTACAGGGGGTGAACTATGGCTACACCTTC. It translates to CASSSLQGVNYGYTF.

The rearrangement joins TRBV4-1 to TRBJ2-7; D gene ambiguous. The CDR3 sequence is 14 residues long. Germline assignment: CDR1 MGHRA and CDR2 YSYEKL. Trimming removed 4 bases from V and 0 bases from J, with 10 bases in between. CDR3 sequence reads: CASSLERSSYEQYF. The CDR3, as DNA: TGCGCCAGCAGCCTCGAGAGGAGCTCCTACGAGCAGTACTTC.

The chain couples TRBV6-6 to TRBJ1-1; perhaps TRBD1 as D (6 bases). Germline CDR1 and CDR2: MNHNY and SVGAGI (reference sequence). The V end lost 3 bases, the J end lost 1 base, and 9 bases lay between the germline ends. The CDR3 is 14 residues long. The DNA for the CDR3 is TGTGCCAGCAGTTATTCGACAGGGAACACTGAAGCTTTCTTT. This translates into CASSYSTGNTEAFF.

The chain employs TRBV7-2 and TRBJ2-2; D is possibly TRBD1 (6 bases). The CDR3 length is 16 residues. V lost 2 bases, J lost 5 bases, and 15 bases lay in between. Germline V gene lookup returns CDR1 SGHTA and CDR2 FQGNSA. In DNA form, the CDR3 reads TGTGCCAGCAGCTTAAGGGGGACCGACGAGACCGGGGAGCTGTTTTTT. Amino acids: CASSLRGTDETGELFF.

The V gene is TRBV19, the J gene TRBJ2-3, with TRBD1 identical over 8 bases. The germline CDR1 and CDR2 sequences are LNHDA and SQIVND (reference sequence). Trimming cost V 3 bases and J 5 bases; bases outside gene matches: 7. The CDR3 runs to 15 residues. The CDR3 spells CASSILQGARDTQYF. The CDR3 DNA is TGTGCCAGTAGTATCTTGCAGGGGGCTCGAGATACGCAGTATTTT. The full variable domain, completed using reference TRBV19 and TRBJ2-3, is DGGITQSPKYLFRKEGQNVTLSCEQNLNHDAMYWYRQDPGQGLRLIYYSQIVNDFQKGDIAEGYSVSREKKESFPLTVTSAQKNPTAFYLCASSILQGARDTQYFGPGTRLTVL.

The chain joins TRBV6-1 to TRBJ1-2; TRBD1 matches at 9 bases. J gave up 7 bases and V 0 bases, and 3 bases lay outside the gene matches. This CDR3 spans 14 amino acids. Germline V gives CDR1 MNHNS, CDR2 SASEGT. The CDR3 coding sequence is TGTGCCAGCAGTGAAGCTCTGGACAGGGGTGGCTACACCTTC. Amino acid sequence: CASSEALDRGGYTF.

V is TRBV23-1 and J is TRBJ2-3; TRBD2 agrees at 9 bases. TRBV23-1 is classed as an ORF, of uncertain function. V dropped 10 bases and J dropped 0; count of bases not matched to a gene: 17. This CDR3 is 18 amino acids long. CDR3 in amino acids: CATHDQRLAGRSTDTQYF. Here the CDR3 DNA reads TGCGCCACCCATGATCAACGCCTAGCGGGGAGAAGCACAGATACGCAGTATTTT.

There are a few counts of this clone. The CDR3 loop reads CASSEWAGALSGEQYF. The CDR3 bases are TGCGCCAGCAGTGAGTGGGCAGGCGCGTTGTCTGGCGAGCAGTACTTC. The chain has TRBV10-2 and TRBJ2-7; D not resolved. The CDR3 spans 16 residues. Trimming cost V 1 base and J 6 bases, with 19 bases left between them. Germline V lookup: CDR1 WSHSY, CDR2 SAAADI.

The V gene is TRBV28, the J gene TRBJ2-3, with a tentative D call TRBD1 (7 bases). This CDR3 contains 15 residues. Germline-derived CDR1 and CDR2 are MDHEN and SYDVKM. The ends were cut back, 2 bases at V and 2 bases at J, with 11 bases in the middle. The DNA for the CDR3 is TGTGCCAGCAGTTTAAGGAGGGGGCCCACAGATACGCAGTATTTT. Translation: CASSLRRGPTDTQYF.

The rearrangement uses TRBV4-3 and TRBJ2-2; 7 bases line up with TRBD1. J gave up 8 bases and V 6 bases, and 6 bases lay outside the gene matches. CDR3 size: 13 residues. Germline V gene sequence: CDR1 LGHNA, CDR2 YSLEER. This CDR3 is CASRGTDTGELFF. The CDR3 nucleotides read TGCGCCAGCAGAGGGACAGATACGGGGGAGCTGTTTTTT.

The chain uses TRBV5-6 and TRBJ2-2, with D possibly TRBD1 on 8 matching bases. Per germline, CDR1 SGHDT and CDR2 YYEEEE. This CDR3 comprises 14 residues. V lost 4 bases and J 7 bases, leaving 14 bases between the germline ends. CDR3 DNA sequence: TGTGCCAGCAGCAGGACAGGGAGGGGCGGGGAGCTGTTTTTT. This gives the protein CASSRTGRGGELFF.

The V and J genes are TRBV15 and TRBJ1-5; D remains ambiguous. This CDR3 region has 12 residues. Germline V gene data show CDR1 as LNHNV and CDR2 as YYDKDF (reference sequence). V was shortened by 2 bases and J by 6 bases, with 5 bases between the two germline ends. The CDR3 loop is CATSRTAQPQHF. In DNA form, the CDR3 reads TGTGCCACCAGCAGAACAGCTCAGCCCCAGCATTTT.